A selection of T cell receptor beta chains follows, all from one sample in a study of blood T cell repertoires in COVID-19. Produced via immunoSEQ multiplex PCR; TCRdb's table is partial and in-frame only. The table includes approximately 300,000 clones, over 90% detected once. Sequencing was performed on PBMCs or T cells enriched from blood (not recorded which). Source of these receptors: a woman in her 30s who had been exposed to COVID-19. CDR3s include the opening cysteine and the closing phenylalanine or tryptophan. A D gene is named only where the DNA matches it firmly.

j_call v_call d_call cdr3_aa cdr3_nt
TRBJ1-6 TRBV30 - CAWSTGSPLHF TGTGCCTGGAGTACCGGTTCACCCCTCCACTTT
TRBJ1-2 TRBV19 - CASTQGLGSTNYGYTF TGTGCCAGTACCCAGGGCTTGGGGTCAACTAACTATGGCTACACCTTC
TRBJ2-5 TRBV4-1 TRBD1 CASSRRPGTGMQETQYF TGCGCCAGCAGCCGTCGTCCCGGGACAGGGATGCAAGAGACCCAGTACTTC
TRBJ2-3 TRBV4-2 TRBD2 CASSQGSGGALADTQYF TGTGCCAGCAGCCAGGGTAGCGGGGGGGCCTTGGCAGATACGCAGTATTTT
TRBJ1-4 TRBV3-1/TRBV3-2 - CASSPNTGGEKLFF TGTGCCAGCAGCCCCAATACCGGGGGGGAAAAACTGTTTTTT
TRBJ2-5 TRBV7-7 TRBD2 CASSPGRRGGRETQYF TGTGCCAGCAGCCCCGGGCGGCGGGGGGGCAGGGAGACCCAGTACTTC
TRBJ1-6 TRBV6-2/TRBV6-3 - CASSRTASPLHF TGTGCCAGCAGTCGGACAGCTTCACCCCTCCACTTT
TRBJ1-4 TRBV19 TRBD1 CASTRTGHSNEKLFF TGTGCCAGTACTAGGACAGGACACAGTAATGAAAAACTGTTTTTT
TRBJ2-5 TRBV6-5 TRBD1 CASSWGTGYGQETQYF TGTGCCAGCAGTTGGGGGACAGGGTATGGACAAGAGACCCAGTACTTC
TRBJ1-6 TRBV5-4 TRBD1 CASSSSTGVNSPLHF TGTGCCAGCAGCTCTTCGACAGGGGTGAATTCACCCCTCCACTTT
TRBJ1-1 TRBV19 - CASSDRGSREWGFF TGTGCCAGTAGTGACCGCGGGAGCCGGGAATGGGGTTTCTTT